The T cell receptor (beta chain) under discussion was sequenced for a study of cytomegalovirus exposure and HLA in healthy donors. Study-level points and caveats: Prediction of most subjects' HLA-A and HLA-B alleles by TCR beta sequences was reportedly accurate. Trimming of TCR beta V- and J-genes showed a link, identified in a later analysis, to a missense DCLRE1C variant. Specificity for CMV antigens was confirmed in vitro for three of the CMV-associated chains.

Turning to this clone: Antigen specificity is unknown.

CDR3 length equals 16 residues. Germline assignment: CDR1 SGHRS and CDR2 YFSETQ. Trimming took 4 bases from V and 5 from J, leaving 21 bases between them. Researchers ran the PCR with 60 Vbeta and 13 Jbeta primers. Sequencing used immunoSEQ multiplex PCR; TCRdb keeps in-frame clones, though not all of them. Among approximately 100,000 clones listed, roughly 71% were seen once. The sequencing sample was made of PBMCs. The receptor was isolated from a woman aged 40 to 50 in good health and CMV-seronegative. The chain couples TRBV5-1 to TRBJ1-2; D may be TRBD1 (6 bases). The CDR3 here is CASSRLGSGTLYGYTF. CDR3 sequence (DNA): TGCGCCAGCAGCCGCTTAGGATCCGGGACACTTTATGGCTACACCTTC.